This is a list of T cell receptor beta chains from one sample in a study of cytomegalovirus exposure and HLA in healthy donors. Sequencing was performed with immunoSEQ multiplex PCR; in TCRdb, only in-frame clones are kept and a portion is missing. The data hold 120,000 to 150,000 clones, with around 77% observed a single time. The sequencing input was PBMCs. Receptors originate from a man aged 18 to 29 in good health and CMV-seronegative. CDR3s include the opening cysteine and the closing phenylalanine or tryptophan. The size field is filled for only some rows; it gives once, few, many or a size class.

>TRBV18|19|NA
CASSHFSGQGALGANVLTF
>TRBV10-2|14|NA
CASSESGGNQPQHF
>TRBV28|13|NA
CASISSYNSPLHF
>TRBV6-1|17|NA
CASSVAGGKIANEKLFF
>TRBV4-3|17|NA
CASSHDITGWTNYGYTF
>TRBV18|13|NA
CASSPALNTEAFF
>TRBV7-2|13|NA
CASRPAGEGEQFF
>TRBV7-9|15|NA
CASSPYPGGVSGYTF
>TRBV5-1|15|NA
CASSLVAVSTDTQYF
>TRBV7-9|15|NA
CASSIGQGAKTEAFF
>TRBV5-1|13|few
CASSLGTDEKLFF
>TRBV5-4|16|NA
CASSLGGQGGLTEAFF
>TRBV6-1|16|NA
CASSEGHPLLRNEQFF
>TRBV2|18|NA
CASSIHRQASSYNSPLHF